A single sample gave rise to the 20 T cell receptor beta chains below, sequenced in a study of patients and donors after allogeneic stem cell transplantation. Each CDR3 protein gets one entry after TCRdb re-called the RT-PCR reads with MiXCR. The sample has roughly 960,000 distinct CDR3 sequences, roughly 18% seen once. Sequenced material: blood, either unsorted or a sorted T cell fraction (not recorded which). These receptors originate from a human donor who was either an allogeneic HSCT recipient or a stem cell or donor lymphocyte infusion donor (not recorded which). It is not recorded whose cells these are; they may come from a transplant donor.

The rearrangement uses TRBV5-6 and TRBJ2-3; TRBD2 aligns across 8 bases. The CDR3 is 15 amino acids. The germline CDR1 and CDR2 sequences are SGHDT and YYEEEE. Trimming removed 0 bases from V and 6 bases from J; junction bases left unmatched: 6. The CDR3: CASSLVAGLGDTQYF. DNA of the CDR3: TGTGCCAGCAGCTTGGTAGCGGGACTAGGGGATACGCAGTATTTT. The full variable domain, completed using reference TRBV5-6 and TRBJ2-3, is DAGVTQSPTHLIKTRGQQVTLRCSPKSGHDTVSWYQQALGQGPQFIFQYYEEEERQRGNFPDRFSGHQFPNYSSELNVNALLLGDSALYLCASSLVAGLGDTQYFGPGTRLTVL.

This clonotype was seen only a few times. V is TRBV5-1 and J is TRBJ2-6, with D uncertain. The ends were cut back, 4 bases at V and 2 bases at J, with 10 bases in the middle. CDR1 is SGHRS, CDR2 YFSETQ, per germline. This CDR3 region has 15 residues. The CDR3 reads CASSTRWPGANVLTF. In DNA form, the CDR3 reads TGCGCCAGCAGCACCAGATGGCCTGGGGCCAACGTCCTGACTTTC.

The gene calls are TRBV27 and TRBJ2-1; tentatively, D is TRBD2 (6 bases). Trimming shortened V by 8 bases and J by 3 bases, and 17 bases separated the two germline ends. The CDR3 runs 15 residues. In germline, CDR1 is MNHEY, CDR2 SMNVEV (reference sequence). The chain's CDR3 is CASSGRGRSYNEQFF. Here the CDR3 DNA reads TGTGCCAGCTCGGGACGGGGGAGGAGCTACAATGAGCAGTTCTTC.

This rearrangement joins TRBV2 to TRBJ2-1; 7 bases match TRBD2. CDR1 SNHLY and CDR2 FYNNEI come from the germline V gene. The V gene end was trimmed by 5 bases and the J gene end by 6 bases; junction bases not matched to a gene: 13. The CDR3 extends over 16 amino acids. The CDR3 DNA is TGTGCCAGCAGTTCCAGCGGGGCTCTCCCCTTCAATGAGCAGTTCTTC. It codes for CASSSSGALPFNEQFF.

This chain joins TRBV3-1 and TRBJ2-7, with D tentatively TRBD1 or TRBD2 (6 bases each). This CDR3 is built from 16 residues. V was trimmed by 0 bases and J by 2 bases, leaving 14 bases between them. Germline V gene sequence: CDR1 LGHDT, CDR2 YNNKEL (reference sequence). This CDR3 reads CASSQEWRDMTYEQYF. The CDR3 DNA is TGTGCCAGCAGCCAAGAGTGGCGGGACATGACCTACGAGCAGTACTTC.

This clonotype showed up many times. The V and J genes are TRBV18 and TRBJ2-5, with 11 bases lining up with TRBD1. CDR1 is KGHSH, CDR2 LQKENI, per germline. CDR3 length: 14 residues. J gave up 2 bases and V 8 bases, and 4 bases lay outside the gene matches. For the CDR3, the DNA is TGTGCCAGCAGCCGGGACAGGGGGCAAGAGACCCAGTACTTC. Translated: CASSRDRGQETQYF.

This clonotype turned up a few times. This chain uses TRBV13 with TRBJ1-1; D call uncertain. This CDR3 spans 13 amino acids. V shed 0 bases and J shed 7 bases, with 9 bases lying between them. In germline, CDR1 is PRHDT, CDR2 FYEKMQ (reference sequence). The CDR3 region is CASSLGGPVEAFF. CDR3 DNA: TGTGCCAGCAGCTTAGGAGGGCCAGTTGAAGCTTTCTTT.

There are a few counts of this clonotype. This sequence joins TRBV20-1 and TRBJ2-7, with a possible D match to TRBD2 (6 bases). The CDR3 sequence is 13 residues long. V gave up 4 bases and J gave up 3 bases, with 13 bases separating them. Germline-derived CDR1 and CDR2 are DFQATT and SNEGSKA (reference sequence). CDR3 coding DNA: TGCAGTGCTAAAGGAGTAGCGGACTACGAGCAGTACTTC. Protein sequence: CSAKGVADYEQYF.

This clonotype occurred many times. V gene TRBV27 combines with J gene TRBJ2-2, with no clear D. The CDR3 is 14 residues long. Germline CDR1 MNHEY, CDR2 SMNVEV (reference sequence). Trimming took off 8 bases at V and 2 bases at J, with 12 bases between the two ends. CDR3 amino acids: CASRVSPNTGELFF. In DNA, the CDR3 is TGTGCCAGCCGCGTCTCTCCCAACACCGGGGAGCTGTTTTTT.

The chain carries TRBV5-1 and TRBJ2-5, with D maybe TRBD1 (6 bases). Trimming took off 7 bases at V and 0 bases at J, with 16 bases between the two ends. Germline CDR1 SGHRS, CDR2 YFSETQ. This CDR3 comprises 15 residues. The CDR3 DNA reads as TGCGCCAGCGGCGGACAGCTACAGTACCAAGAGACCCAGTACTTC. It yields the protein CASGGQLQYQETQYF. Based on the CDR3 plus reference TRBV5-1 and TRBJ2-5, the full variable domain is KAGVTQTPRYLIKTRGQQVTLSCSPISGHRSVSWYQQTPGQGLQFLFEYFSETQRNKGNFPGRFSGRQFSNSRSEMNVSTLELGDSALYLCASGGQLQYQETQYFGPGTRLLVL.

This chain connects TRBV7-9 to TRBJ2-7, with a weak D call TRBD2 (6 bases). Trimming took off 5 bases at V and 10 bases at J, with 12 bases between the two ends. The CDR3 totals 11 residues. Germline V CDR1 and CDR2: SEHNR, FQNEAQ (reference sequence). CDR3 DNA sequence: TGTGCCAGCAGCATGGGGGGAGTACAGTACTTC. Its translation: CASSMGGVQYF.

The rearrangement uses TRBV5-5 and TRBJ2-6; the match to TRBD1 covers 8 bases. CDR3 size: 17 residues. Germline V gene sequence: CDR1 SGHKS, CDR2 YYEKEE (reference sequence). Trimming took 4 bases from V and 1 from J; bases not matched to a gene: 7. CDR3 nucleotides: TGTGCCAGCAGCCAACAGGGGGAAGGGTCTGGGGCCAACGTCCTGACTTTC. Translated: CASSQQGEGSGANVLTF.

This clonotype was observed a few times. The chain recombines TRBV7-9 with TRBJ1-4; TRBD1 is a possible D gene (5 bases). The germline gives CDR1 SEHNR, CDR2 FQNEAQ (reference sequence). The germline V and J ends were trimmed by 6 bases and 8 bases, with 16 bases remaining between them. The CDR3 sequence is 14 residues long. For the CDR3, the DNA is TGTGCCAGCAGTTTCGCAGCGGGGCGCGAAAAACTGTTTTTT. This codes for CASSFAAGREKLFF.

The gene calls are TRBV6-5 and TRBJ2-2; D not certain. Trimming pared 0 bases from V and 2 bases from J, leaving 7 bases between. From germline, CDR1 is MNHEY and CDR2 SVGAGI. There are 15 residues in the CDR3. This CDR3 is CASSYSPYNTGELFF. DNA for the CDR3: TGTGCCAGCAGTTACTCGCCCTATAACACCGGGGAGCTGTTTTTT.

This clonotype came up a few times. The V and J genes are TRBV20-1 and TRBJ1-1; possible D gene TRBD1, 5 bases. CDR3 length equals 13 residues. V gave up 3 bases and J gave up 3 bases, with 11 bases separating them. Germline values: CDR1 DFQATT, CDR2 SNEGSKA (reference sequence). Here the CDR3 reads CSARRGSYTEAFF. The DNA for the CDR3 is TGCAGTGCTAGGAGGGGTTCCTACACTGAAGCTTTCTTT.

V gene TRBV10-3 combines with J gene TRBJ1-1, with D hard to call. V was pared by 7 bases and J by 5 bases, with 17 bases between. This CDR3 spans 14 amino acids. Germline loops: CDR1 ENHRY, CDR2 SYGVKD. In nucleotides, the CDR3 is TGTGCCATCACCCCGGGTCAACCGGGGACTGAAGCTTTCTTT. Translation gives CAITPGQPGTEAFF.

In its sample, this clonotype was seen a few times. V is TRBV4-2 and J is TRBJ2-7; no firm D call. V dropped 0 bases and J dropped 5 bases, with 8 bases sitting between them. Germline CDR1 reads LGHNA; CDR2 reads YNFKEQ. This CDR3 contains 13 residues. The CDR3 here is CASSQDLRDEQYF. CDR3 in DNA: TGTGCCAGCAGCCAAGATCTCCGGGACGAGCAGTACTTC.

Only a few counts were recorded for this clonotype. V and J are TRBV11-1 and TRBJ2-1; no reliable D call. V lost 1 base and J lost 10, with 8 bases in between. The CDR3 has 12 residues. CDR1 and CDR2 (germline): SGHAT, FQDESV (reference sequence). The CDR3 sequence is CASSLGPREQFF. For the CDR3, the DNA is TGTGCCAGCAGCTTAGGTCCCCGAGAGCAGTTCTTC.

This clonotype came up a few times. The chain combines TRBV7-8 with TRBJ1-3; D uncertain. V dropped 3 bases and J dropped 1 base, with 16 bases sitting between them. Germline values: CDR1 SGHVS, CDR2 FQNEAQ. CDR3 length: 17 residues. CDR3 in amino acids: CASSFQSKTRSGNTIYF. As DNA, the CDR3 is TGTGCCAGCAGCTTTCAATCTAAGACAAGGTCTGGAAACACCATATATTTT.

The V call is TRBV12-3 or TRBV12-4, the J call TRBJ1-5; D may be TRBD1 (5 bases). The CDR3 sequence is 15 residues long. V was clipped by 6 bases and J by 4 bases, with 16 bases between them. CDR3 nucleotide sequence: TGTGCCAGCAGCGCGAGGGACCGGGGGAATCAGCCCCAGCATTTT. Amino acids: CASSARDRGNQPQHF.